The rows below give T cell receptor beta chains drawn from one sample of a study of T cell responses to AZD1222 COVID-19 vaccine. The repertoire was sequenced with immunoSEQ multiplex PCR; TCRdb's copy has only in-frame clones and lacks some. The table has more than 120,000 clones, roughly 90% seen once. Material: peripheral blood, obtained 28 days after the second AZD1222 dose. Source of these receptors: an adult who received the AZD1222 COVID-19 vaccine. The CDR3 runs from the conserved cysteine through the conserved F or W. Each record gives: D gene, J gene, clone size, V gene, CDR3 protein, CDR3 DNA. A D gene is named only where the DNA matches it firmly. Size tells how often a clone was seen (once, few, many) or the class of an expanded clone, and some rows leave it out.

d_call: .; j_call: TRBJ2-7; clone_size: .; v_call: TRBV5-4; cdr3_aa: CASSLADYRGEQYF; cdr3_nt: TGTGCCAGCAGCTTGGCGGATTATAGGGGGGAGCAGTACTTC
d_call: TRBD1; j_call: TRBJ1-2; clone_size: few; v_call: TRBV27; cdr3_aa: CASSYRGRLNYGYTF; cdr3_nt: TGTGCCAGCAGTTACAGGGGGCGGTTGAACTATGGCTACACCTTC
d_call: TRBD2; j_call: TRBJ2-1; clone_size: .; v_call: TRBV2; cdr3_aa: CASKSGGNEQFF; cdr3_nt: TGTGCCAGCAAGTCGGGGGGGAATGAGCAGTTCTTC
d_call: .; j_call: TRBJ1-4; clone_size: .; v_call: TRBV6-6; cdr3_aa: CASCTQGNSEKLFF; cdr3_nt: TGTGCCAGCTGTACCCAGGGAAATTCTGAAAAACTGTTTTTT
d_call: .; j_call: TRBJ1-1; clone_size: .; v_call: TRBV14; cdr3_aa: CASSQADENTEAFF; cdr3_nt: TGTGCCAGCAGCCAAGCGGATGAGAACACTGAAGCTTTCTTT
d_call: .; j_call: TRBJ2-7; clone_size: .; v_call: TRBV7-8; cdr3_aa: CASSLARTHTSYEQYF; cdr3_nt: TGTGCCAGCAGCTTAGCGCGGACGCACACCTCCTACGAGCAGTACTTC
d_call: .; j_call: TRBJ1-2; clone_size: once; v_call: TRBV28; cdr3_aa: CASTSGWEGNGYTF; cdr3_nt: TGTGCCAGCACCTCGGGCTGGGAAGGGAATGGCTACACCTTC
d_call: .; j_call: TRBJ2-1; clone_size: .; v_call: TRBV9; cdr3_aa: CASSEGVRSGNEQFF; cdr3_nt: TGTGCCAGCAGCGAGGGAGTACGGTCGGGCAATGAGCAGTTCTTC
d_call: TRBD1; j_call: TRBJ2-1; clone_size: .; v_call: TRBV5-1; cdr3_aa: CASSLAPGTANEQFF; cdr3_nt: TGCGCCAGCAGCTTGGCCCCGGGGACAGCAAATGAGCAGTTCTTC
d_call: .; j_call: TRBJ1-2; clone_size: .; v_call: TRBV7-9; cdr3_aa: CASSPQNVRVPLRGYTF; cdr3_nt: TGTGCCAGCAGCCCTCAAAACGTCAGGGTGCCCCTTCGAGGCTACACCTTC